This TCR beta chain appears in the sequencing data of a study of blood T cells in healthy people across ages. A few counts support this clonotype. Its antigen is still unknown. The V gene's germline CDR1 is DFQATT and CDR2 SNEGSKA (reference sequence). This CDR3 is built from 12 residues. Trimming pared 6 bases from V and 5 bases from J, leaving 13 bases between. Sample-barcoded 5' priming and a J-beta primer mix drove a second PCR of about 6 to 11 cycles. Every molecule of cDNA carried a tag from a template-switch adaptor with 12 random nucleotides. TCRdb redid the calling of the 5' RACE reads with MiXCR, one entry per CDR3 protein. The sample holds 910,000 or so distinct CDR3 sequences, 51% seen once. Peripheral blood was drawn, ten milliliters per donor. Isolation yielded PBMCs, at least 6 million per sample, in every case. Study conclusions and caveats: Conclusively comparing naive with antigen-experienced cells was impossible with unsorted PBMCs.

The chain combines TRBV20-1 with TRBJ2-5; tentative D call: TRBD1 (5 bases). The origin of this receptor is a woman between 55 and 75 years old in good health. Sequenced input: blood. CDR3 residues: CSARTTGETQYF. The CDR3 coding sequence is TGCAGTGCGCGGACAACTGGGGAGACCCAGTACTTC.